This paragraph covers one T cell receptor beta chain sequence. Its recognized antigen is unknown. No clone much larger than this one lies a single base away; base qualities are absent. This specimen comes from a study of T cell responses to AZD1222 COVID-19 vaccine listed by TCRdb under 2021. Broadly, across the study: A total of 240 or so trial participants underwent TCR sequencing, of whom 207 had received two doses of AZD1222 and 26 had received two doses of the MenACWY control vaccine. Trial participants were enrolled by age into subgroups of 18-55, 56-69 and 70-plus years, and about 150, 27 and 61 TCR-sequenced participants, respectively, were included in these subgroups.

Study-wide findings and limitations: Conclusions about previously exposed vaccinees were limited because only six or seven AZD1222 recipients were SARS-CoV-2 seropositive at baseline. Reportedly, almost half of the unique spike-specific TCRs recognized epitopes lying outside the regions that are mutated in the B.1.351 and B.1.1.7 variants. Participants were mostly white British and included more females than males, and it was suggested by the authors that clonal diversity may have been underestimated. After two AZD1222 doses, spike-specific TCR breadth and depth were significantly higher than at day 0 and than in MenACWY recipients. Vaccine-associated CD4 TCRs spanned the whole spike protein, with dominant responses in regions 160-218 and 743-854. The 56-69-year group was small, and its depth increase did not reach significance, likely because of low power. Because no day 14 peak-response samples were available, repertoires were characterized only after the peak T cell response.

Inclusive of the bounding cysteine and phenylalanine, the CDR3 is 13 residues long. Solely the CDR3 DNA is kept, with 39 bases framed from the first base. The germline V gene provides CDR1 SGHDT and CDR2 YYEEEE. The junction shows trimming of 2 bases on V and 8 bases on J, plus 10 bases between the germline ends. The label giving this sample's time point can be read as: about 28 days (+/-7) after the second vaccine dose. AZD1222 recipients given second doses at about 4 weeks or at about 12 weeks were pooled, since spike-specific TCR depth and breadth were not found to differ between the two schedules. Samples from vaccinated people were obtained from the UK trials COV001 and COV002, which included a single-blind randomized controlled phase 2/3 trial of AZD1222 (ChAdOx1 nCoV-19) in healthy adults. For TCRbeta chain sequencing, PBMC samples were collected from trial participants at day 0 and at day 28 after the second dose.

The CDR3 regions of human TCRbeta chains were analyzed by immunosequencing. The source study handled its data this way. TCRs in the repertoires were matched against a reference library of SARS-CoV-2-specific TCRs that had been generated with the MIRA antigen-specificity platform. Breadth was defined as the fraction of unique TCRs that were SARS-CoV-2-associated, and depth was defined as the fraction of total T cells that were SARS-CoV-2-associated. Using the MIRA data, each spike-specific TCR was mapped to the spike region that the TCR reacts to and placed in a CD4 or CD8 class. Log10-transformed breadth and depth values were compared by one-way ANOVA with Sidak's multiple comparisons tests. Imported from immuneACCESS, the table was reduced by TCRdb to in-frame sequences with V and J called. These copies leave out some clones; in studies compared against another copy, an unresolved V gene accounts for under half, and the cause of the remainder is not known. Clone size and the V and J calls come from that table; the DNA yielded D and trimming. This sample is represented by some 94,000 clones; approximately 89% of them were singletons. The ten largest clones represent 5.3% of the sample.

The chain couples TRBV5-6 to TRBJ1-4; the D gene is perhaps TRBD1, from 5 matching bases. This clonotype was obtained from an adult who received the AZD1222 COVID-19 vaccine. This specimen consisted of peripheral blood, obtained 28 days after the second AZD1222 dose. The nucleotide sequence reads TGTGCCAGCAGCTTCCAGAGGGGAGAAAAACTGTTTTTT. Its coded protein is CASSFQRGEKLFF.